Below, one TCR beta chain is given with its context. This entry is derived from a study of cytomegalovirus exposure and HLA in healthy donors. The PCR made use of 60 Vbeta and 13 Jbeta primers. Clones were read by immunoSEQ multiplex PCR, and TCRdb kept only the in-frame ones, dropping some. The sample includes about 160,000 clones, 87% of them seen just once. The CDR3 length is 12 residues. Trimming took 8 bases from V and 4 from J, leaving 14 bases between them. Per germline, CDR1 GTSNPN and CDR2 SVGIG (reference sequence). Material: PBMCs. The V call is TRBV30, the J call TRBJ1-1, with D possibly being TRBD1 (6 bases). The receptor comes from a woman aged 25-40 years in good health and CMV-seronegative. The CDR3 bases are TGTGCCGTCTCCACAGGGTCCACTGAAGCTTTCTTT. Its translation is CAVSTGSTEAFF.